Shown below are 25 T cell receptor beta chains from a single sample sequenced in a study of shared clonotypes between healthy human individuals. Clones were read by immunoSEQ multiplex PCR, and TCRdb kept only the in-frame ones, dropping some. This sample yields about 1.5 million clones, of which more than 95% are seen a single time; approximately 1.1% belongs to the top ten. The sample was naive CD4+ T cells sorted from blood. The subset is: CD45RA+ positively selected. Every receptor here comes from a man aged 30 to 39 in good health.

The gene calls are TRBV6-4 and TRBJ1-4; no clear D gene. There are 15 residues in the CDR3. The germline V gene has CDR1 MRHNA and CDR2 SNTAGT. V was trimmed by 8 bases and J by 0 bases, leaving 13 bases between them. The CDR3 region is CASPPGAATNEKLFF. The CDR3 nucleotides are TGTGCCAGCCCGCCGGGAGCTGCAACTAATGAAAAACTGTTTTTT.

This chain joins TRBV5-1 and TRBJ1-3, with TRBD1 as a possible D gene (5 bases). The CDR3 is made up of 17 amino acids. Germline assignment: CDR1 SGHRS and CDR2 YFSETQ. V dropped 4 bases and J dropped 0 bases, with 17 bases sitting between them. The CDR3 DNA is TGCGCCAGCAGCCGTAACCAACAGGCCAGCTCTGGAAACACCATATATTTT. Its protein product is CASSRNQQASSGNTIYF.

This chain links TRBV18 with TRBJ2-2; no definite D call. This CDR3 is 16 amino acids long. Germline-derived CDR1 and CDR2 are KGHSH and LQKENI. V lost 6 bases and J lost 4, with 18 bases in between. The CDR3 is CASSFVSGGTTGELFF. CDR3 nucleotides: TGTGCCAGCTCTTTCGTCTCAGGTGGTACCACCGGGGAGCTGTTTTTT.

This sequence joins TRBV7-8 and TRBJ1-1; no clear D. The CDR3 spans 12 residues. Per germline, CDR1 SGHVS and CDR2 FQNEAQ. V lost 6 bases, J lost 1 base, and 6 bases lay in between. As DNA, the CDR3 is TGTGCCAGCAGGGTACAGAACACTGAAGCTTTCTTT. It translates to CASRVQNTEAFF.

This chain joins TRBV14 and TRBJ1-2; 7 bases line up with TRBD1. Germline-derived CDR1 and CDR2 are SGHDN and FVKESK. The CDR3 totals 15 residues. The trim removed 4 bases at V and 8 bases at J, leaving 13 bases unmatched. In nucleotides, the CDR3 is TGTGCCAGCAGCCTAGCTTTCGGACAGGATGGGGGCTACACCTTC. Translation: CASSLAFGQDGGYTF.

The genes are TRBV5-4 and TRBJ1-2, with D tentatively TRBD1 (5 bases). Trimming left V 3 bases short and J 8 bases short, with 26 bases between. CDR1 is SGHNT and CDR2 is YYREEE in the germline V gene (reference sequence). The CDR3 is 17 amino acids. The DNA for the CDR3 is TGTGCCAGCAGCTCCCTCCTGGCAGGGCCCCTTCTTTGGGGCTACACCTTC. This codes for CASSSLLAGPLLWGYTF.

The gene calls are TRBV4-1 and TRBJ2-4; the D gene could be TRBD1 or TRBD2 (5 bases each). This CDR3 comprises 15 residues. CDR1 MGHRA and CDR2 YSYEKL come from the germline V gene. V lost 4 bases, J lost 13 bases, and 23 bases lay in between. CDR3 protein: CASSPSGPGTEEQYF. The CDR3 nucleotides are TGCGCCAGCAGCCCAAGTGGTCCCGGGACGGAGGAACAGTACTTC.

This clone has just one count. This chain uses TRBV29-1 with TRBJ2-2; 11 bases line up with TRBD1. CDR1 is SQVTM, CDR2 ANQGSEA, per germline. This CDR3 is 15 amino acids long. V gave up 4 bases and J gave up 1 base; unmatched junction bases: 2. CDR3 DNA: TGCAGCGTTGGAGGGACAGGGGGGAACACCGGGGAGCTGTTTTTT. It specifies CSVGGTGGNTGELFF.

DNA of the CDR3: TGTGCCAGCAGTTCTCCCGGAAGGAAGACGTACGAGCAGTACTTC. It translates to CASSSPGRKTYEQYF. This rearrangement joins TRBV28 to TRBJ2-7; D remains unclear. Germline V gene lookup returns CDR1 MDHEN and CDR2 SYDVKM. The ends were cut back, 4 bases at V and 4 bases at J, with 17 bases in the middle. The CDR3 has 15 amino acids. The full variable domain, rest sourced from reference TRBV28 and TRBJ2-7, is DVKVTQSSRYLVKRTGEKVFLECVQDMDHENMFWYRQDPGLGLRLIYFSYDVKMKEKGDIPEGYSVSREKKERFSLILESASTNQTSMYLCASSSPGRKTYEQYFGPGTRLTVT.

The chain uses TRBV18 and TRBJ2-3; no clear D. Germline CDR1 reads KGHSH; CDR2 reads LQKENI. V was pared by 5 bases and J by 4 bases, with 4 bases between. The CDR3 extends over 11 amino acids. DNA of the CDR3: TGTGCCAGCTCATCGCCAGATACGCAGTATTTT. It is translated as CASSSPDTQYF.

Worth noting for this clone: Other DNA sequences in the same sample also yield this CDR3. This chain connects TRBV14 to TRBJ1-1; TRBD1 matches at 7 bases. Germline V gene sequence: CDR1 SGHDN, CDR2 FVKESK. This CDR3 has 14 residues. V lost 4 bases and J lost 1; bases outside the gene matches: 3. For the CDR3, the DNA is TGTGCCAGCAGCCTGGGGACAGCGAACACTGAAGCTTTCTTT. Its protein product is CASSLGTANTEAFF.

V and J are TRBV19 and TRBJ2-2; D not resolved. CDR1 is LNHDA, CDR2 SQIVND, per germline (reference sequence). CDR3 length equals 12 residues. Trimming took 4 bases from V and 6 from J, leaving 6 bases between them. The CDR3: CASSNWPGELFF. Here the CDR3 DNA reads TGTGCCAGTAGTAATTGGCCCGGGGAGCTGTTTTTT.

This clone came up a few times. V and J are TRBV28 and TRBJ1-1; weak D call: TRBD1 (5 bases). CDR1 MDHEN and CDR2 SYDVKM come from the germline V gene. The germline V and J ends were trimmed by 2 bases and 11 bases, with 12 bases remaining between them. The CDR3 loop spans 12 amino acids. The CDR3 sequence is CASSLQGTHAFF. CDR3 nucleotides: TGTGCCAGCAGTTTACAGGGAACTCACGCTTTCTTT.

In nucleotides, the CDR3 is TGTGCCAGCAGTGCCGACAGGGCCAGCAATCAGCCCCAGCATTTT. Residues: CASSADRASNQPQHF. This chain joins TRBV2 and TRBJ1-5, with TRBD1 matching 7 bases. CDR1 is SNHLY and CDR2 is FYNNEI in the germline V gene. Germline trimming cut 4 bases from V and 1 base from J; bases unmatched to any gene: 4. This CDR3 is built from 15 residues.

V gene TRBV7-2 combines with J gene TRBJ1-4; D possibly corresponds to TRBD1 (5 bases). V was cut by 1 base and J by 8 bases, with 11 bases left in between. Germline-derived CDR1 and CDR2 are SGHTA and FQGNSA. This CDR3 is built from 14 residues. The CDR3 sequence: CASSLVFGGEKLFF. DNA for the CDR3: TGTGCCAGCAGCTTAGTTTTCGGGGGGGAAAAACTGTTTTTT.

The chain carries TRBV30 and TRBJ1-2; 8 bases are shared with TRBD1. Germline V gene lookup returns CDR1 GTSNPN and CDR2 SVGIG (reference sequence). This CDR3 contains 14 residues. V shed 0 bases and J 4 bases; nucleotides not matched to a gene: 4. The CDR3 protein is CAWSVRGQGYGYTF. CDR3 DNA sequence: TGTGCCTGGAGTGTACGAGGACAGGGCTATGGCTACACCTTC.

J is TRBJ2-6 and V is TRBV30; TRBD1 matches at 8 bases. The CDR3 loop spans 17 amino acids. The V gene end was trimmed by 4 bases and the J gene end by 1 base; junction bases not matched to a gene: 9. Germline lookup yields CDR1 GTSNPN and CDR2 SVGIG (reference sequence). CDR3 residues: CAWTPDRVSSGANVLTF. The CDR3 DNA follows: TGTGCCTGGACCCCGGACAGGGTTAGTTCTGGGGCCAACGTCCTGACTTTC. The whole variable domain, filled in from reference TRBV30 and TRBJ2-6, reads SQTIHQWPATLVQPVGSPLSLECTVEGTSNPNLYWYRQAAGRGLQLLFYSVGIGQISSEVPQNLSASRPQDRQFILSSKKLLLSDSGFYLCAWTPDRVSSGANVLTFGAGSRLTVL.

The V gene is TRBV5-1, the J gene TRBJ1-4; D gene ambiguous. V was shortened by 4 bases and J by 8 bases, with 12 bases between the two germline ends. The CDR3 has 13 amino acids. Germline V gene sequence: CDR1 SGHRS, CDR2 YFSETQ. The CDR3 region is CASSDPPGEKLFF. As DNA, the CDR3 is TGCGCCAGCAGCGACCCACCGGGAGAAAAACTGTTTTTT.

Regarding this clone: This sample also contains other DNA sequences that code for the same CDR3. CDR3 region: CASSLGLDEQFF. Written as DNA, the CDR3 is TGCGCCAGCAGCTTGGGGCTGGATGAGCAGTTCTTC. The chain uses TRBV5-1 and TRBJ2-1; no reliable D call. The germline V gene has CDR1 SGHRS and CDR2 YFSETQ. This CDR3 is 12 amino acids long. Trimming cost V 0 bases and J 8 bases, with 6 bases left between them. The full variable domain, its missing parts supplied by reference TRBV5-1 and TRBJ2-1, is KAGVTQTPRYLIKTRGQQVTLSCSPISGHRSVSWYQQTPGQGLQFLFEYFSETQRNKGNFPGRFSGRQFSNSRSEMNVSTLELGDSALYLCASSLGLDEQFFGPGTRLTVL.

The chain joins TRBV5-1 to TRBJ2-5; D not certain. Per germline, CDR1 SGHRS and CDR2 YFSETQ. The CDR3 consists of 15 residues. V gave up 0 bases and J gave up 5 bases, with 14 bases separating them. In nucleotides, the CDR3 is TGCGCCAGCAGCTTGGATATAGTGCGAGGCGAGACCCAGTACTTC. It yields the protein CASSLDIVRGETQYF.

CDR3 amino acids: CASSQDLSRTEAFF. The CDR3 bases are TGCGCCAGCAGCCAAGACCTGAGCAGGACTGAAGCTTTCTTT. This chain links TRBV4-3 with TRBJ1-1; no clear D gene. V lost 0 bases and J 5 bases, leaving 10 bases between the germline ends. The CDR3 is made up of 14 amino acids. CDR1 is LGHNA and CDR2 is YSLEER in the germline V gene.

Details on this clone: The sample holds other DNA sequences that translate to the same CDR3. This CDR3 is CASSSTGSSYEQYF. CDR3 bases: TGCGCCAGCAGCTCGACAGGGAGCTCCTACGAGCAGTACTTC. This sequence joins TRBV5-1 and TRBJ2-7, with 7 bases lining up with TRBD1. V was clipped by 3 bases and J by 0 bases; unmatched bases: 3. This CDR3 region has 14 residues. Looked up from germline, CDR1 is SGHRS and CDR2 is YFSETQ.

The V call is TRBV18, the J call TRBJ2-5; TRBD1 is a possible D gene (6 bases). The germline V and J ends were trimmed by 2 bases and 5 bases, with 12 bases remaining between them. From germline, CDR1 is KGHSH and CDR2 LQKENI. The CDR3 sequence is 14 residues long. The CDR3 sequence is CASSPLGARETQYF. In DNA form, the CDR3 reads TGTGCCAGCTCACCATTGGGGGCGCGGGAGACCCAGTACTTC. Supplemented by reference TRBV18 and TRBJ2-5, the full variable domain reads NAGVMQNPRHLVRRRGQEARLRCSPMKGHSHVYWYRQLPEEGLKFMVYLQKENIIDESGMPKERFSAEFPKEGPSILRIQQVVRGDSAAYFCASSPLGARETQYFGPGTRLLVL.

This sequence joins TRBV7-2 and TRBJ2-1; a possible D gene is TRBD2 (6 bases). The CDR3 covers 15 residues. V lost 1 base and J lost 4, with 11 bases in between. Germline V gene lookup returns CDR1 SGHTA and CDR2 FQGNSA. In DNA form, the CDR3 reads TGTGCCAGCAGCTTAGTCCGCGGGGTTTACAATGAGCAGTTCTTC. Its protein is CASSLVRGVYNEQFF.

This chain connects TRBV9 to TRBJ2-1; 7 nucleotides align to TRBD2. The CDR3 runs to 15 residues. V gave up 3 bases and J gave up 7 bases; unmatched junction bases: 10. The germline V gene has CDR1 SGDLS and CDR2 YYNGEE. The CDR3 DNA sequence: TGTGCCAGCAGCGCTACACCTTTTAGCGGGAATGAGCAGTTCTTC. Translated, it gives CASSATPFSGNEQFF.